The 10 T cell receptor beta chains presented below share a single source sample, sequenced in a study of blood T cell repertoires in COVID-19. TCRdb keeps only in-frame clones here, not all; method: immunoSEQ multiplex PCR. The profile covers more than 85,000 clones, with roughly 87% appearing a single time and 4% to 5% taken by the ten largest. The sample taken for sequencing was peripheral blood. The receptors were gathered from a man aged 50 to 60 with acute or convalescent COVID-19.

As DNA, the CDR3 is TGTGCCAGCAGTGATCTCCGCTTCGACAACCACAATGAGCAGTTCTTC. Translated, it gives CASSDLRFDNHNEQFF. The genes are TRBV6-1 and TRBJ2-1; D remains ambiguous. Per germline, CDR1 MNHNS and CDR2 SASEGT. The V gene lost 3 bases and the J gene lost 5 bases, with 17 bases spanning the gap. The length of the CDR3 is 16 residues.

The V and J genes are TRBV4-1 and TRBJ2-7; 10 bases are shared with TRBD2. Germline CDR1 reads MGHRA; CDR2 reads YSYEKL. V trimming: 1 base; J trimming: 0 bases; junction bases outside the gene matches: 9. The length of the CDR3 is 18 residues. The CDR3 DNA is TGCGCCAGCAGCCAAGGGACCGTGACTAGCGGGTCCTCCTACGAGCAGTACTTC. This encodes CASSQGTVTSGSSYEQYF.

A note on this clone: Other DNA sequences of this sample code for an identical CDR3. The chain employs TRBV6-2 or TRBV6-3 and TRBJ1-2; 8 bases agree with TRBD1. The V gene end was trimmed by 4 bases and the J gene end by 4 bases; junction bases not matched to a gene: 5. Germline V gene sequence: CDR1 MNHEY, CDR2 SVGEGT. This CDR3 has 14 residues. CDR3 in amino acids: CASSSGQGGYGYTF. CDR3 DNA sequence: TGTGCCAGCAGTTCAGGACAGGGAGGCTATGGCTACACCTTC.

The chain joins TRBV5-4 to TRBJ2-5; D gene ambiguous. CDR1 and CDR2 from the germline V gene are SGHNT and YYREEE (reference sequence). The CDR3 extends over 14 amino acids. V gave up 0 bases and J gave up 2 bases, with 8 bases separating them. Here the CDR3 reads CASSLESGQETQYF. DNA of the CDR3: TGTGCCAGCAGCTTGGAGTCAGGTCAAGAGACCCAGTACTTC.

The gene calls are TRBV11-3 and TRBJ2-2, with D tentatively TRBD2 (5 bases). Germline CDR1 SGHNT, CDR2 YENEEA. The CDR3 has 13 residues. V was clipped by 1 base and J by 6 bases, with 6 bases between them. CDR3 sequence reads: CASSLGRAGELFF. Written as DNA, the CDR3 is TGTGCCAGCAGCTTAGGGCGGGCCGGGGAGCTGTTTTTT.

V usage is TRBV5-1 and J usage is TRBJ2-6; D is uncertain. V lost 0 bases and J lost 0, with 10 bases in between. Germline CDR1 is SGHRS and CDR2 is YFSETQ. The CDR3 has 17 amino acids. The CDR3 loop is CASSLAGRVSGANVLTF. Written as DNA, the CDR3 is TGCGCCAGCAGCTTGGCCGGCCGGGTCTCTGGGGCCAACGTCCTGACTTTC. The variable domain in full, with the rest retrieved from reference TRBV5-1 and TRBJ2-6, is KAGVTQTPRYLIKTRGQQVTLSCSPISGHRSVSWYQQTPGQGLQFLFEYFSETQRNKGNFPGRFSGRQFSNSRSEMNVSTLELGDSALYLCASSLAGRVSGANVLTFGAGSRLTVL.

V is TRBV7-9 and J is TRBJ2-1, with D perhaps matching TRBD2 (6 bases). V was cut by 6 bases and J by 3 bases, with 18 bases left in between. Germline assignment: CDR1 SEHNR and CDR2 FQNEAQ (reference sequence). CDR3 length: 16 amino acids. CDR3 in DNA: TGTGCCAGCAGGGAAATAGGCGGGATTAGCTACAATGAGCAGTTCTTC. Protein: CASREIGGISYNEQFF. The whole variable domain, remainder taken from reference TRBV7-9 and TRBJ2-1, is DTGVSQNPRHKITKRGQNVTFRCDPISEHNRLYWYRQTLGQGPEFLTYFQNEAQLEKSRLLSDRFSAERPKGSFSTLEIQRTEQGDSAMYLCASREIGGISYNEQFFGPGTRLTVL.

J is TRBJ2-3 and V is TRBV6-5; D perhaps matches TRBD2 (7 bases). The CDR3 totals 15 residues. The V and J ends lost 10 bases and 5 bases respectively, with 22 bases between them. Per germline, CDR1 MNHEY and CDR2 SVGAGI. This chain's CDR3 is CATLSYGGPGDTQYF. The CDR3 DNA reads TGTGCCACCCTTTCTTACGGGGGGCCGGGAGATACGCAGTATTTT.

The chain is built from TRBV27 and TRBJ1-5; weak D call: TRBD1 (5 bases). CDR3 length equals 15 residues. Germline V gene sequence: CDR1 MNHEY, CDR2 SMNVEV (reference sequence). With 8 bases removed from V and 6 bases from J, the gap between germline ends came to 20 bases. The CDR3 is CASPEAHHGGQPQHF. The CDR3 nucleotides read TGTGCCAGCCCGGAGGCCCATCACGGGGGTCAGCCCCAGCATTTT.

The chain links TRBV6-5 to TRBJ2-1, with D perhaps TRBD2 (5 bases). With 0 bases removed from V and 7 bases from J, the gap between germline ends came to 10 bases. The CDR3 loop spans 14 amino acids. Germline-derived CDR1 and CDR2 are MNHEY and SVGAGI. CDR3 DNA sequence: TGTGCCAGCAGTTACTCGAGGAGGTTTAATGAGCAGTTCTTC. It codes for CASSYSRRFNEQFF.